A selection of T cell receptor beta chains follows, all from one sample in a study of CD4 T cells in relation to SARS-CoV-2 and coronaviruses. This table comes from immunoSEQ multiplex PCR, and its TCRdb copy is limited to in-frame clones, with some not included. The profile covers about 23,000 clones, with under 80% appearing a single time and around 15% taken by the ten largest. No antigen has been identified for these receptors. The sample consisted of CD4+ T cells from PBMCs, cultured in vitro. The receptors stem from a human donor in good health. Both conserved end residues are part of each CDR3. The D gene is left open where the match is weak. Clone size, where shown, is once, few, many, or a class for clones that have expanded.

17 . TRBJ2-3 TRBD2 TRBV3-1/TRBV3-2 CASSHRLAGSSTDTQYF TGTGCCAGCAGCCATAGACTAGCGGGAAGTAGCACAGATACGCAGTATTTT
14 . TRBJ2-3 TRBD2 TRBV20-1 CSASVAGAADTQYF TGCAGTGCTAGTGTGGCGGGAGCTGCGGATACGCAGTATTTT
15 . TRBJ2-2 TRBD1 TRBV9 CASSVRQGRTGELFF TGTGCCAGCAGCGTCCGACAGGGACGCACCGGGGAGCTGTTTTTT
15 . TRBJ2-5 . TRBV5-1 CASSLIETGQETQYF TGCGCCAGCAGCTTGATTGAGACAGGCCAAGAGACCCAGTACTTC
17 few TRBJ2-3 . TRBV4-3 CASSQETRGVFQNTQYF TGCGCCAGCAGCCAAGAGACCAGGGGAGTATTCCAAAATACGCAGTATTTT
16 . TRBJ1-1 . TRBV6-4 CASSEEAGALNTEAFF TGTGCCAGCAGTGAGGAGGCAGGGGCCCTGAACACTGAAGCTTTCTTT
17 . TRBJ1-1 . TRBV3-1/TRBV3-2 CASSYHGGQRSNTEAFF TGTGCCAGCAGCTACCACGGGGGCCAAAGGTCGAACACTGAAGCTTTCTTT
16 . TRBJ1-1 . TRBV27 CASSLFSGVMNTEAFF TGTGCCAGCAGTTTATTCTCAGGGGTTATGAACACTGAAGCTTTCTTT
16 . TRBJ2-5 TRBD2 TRBV4-3 CASSQGGDYRRETQYF TGCGCCAGCAGCCAAGGGGGGGACTACCGCCGGGAGACCCAGTACTTC
13 few TRBJ1-5 . TRBV6-5 CASSPDSNQPQHF TGTGCCAGCAGCCCCGACAGCAATCAGCCCCAGCATTTT
14 . TRBJ2-7 . TRBV7-8 CASSLKEGRYEQYF TGTGCCAGCAGCTTAAAAGAGGGTCGCTACGAGCAGTACTTC
13 . TRBJ2-7 . TRBV19 CASEGEGSYEQYF TGTGCCAGTGAGGGGGAGGGCTCCTACGAGCAGTACTTC
16 . TRBJ2-3 TRBD1 TRBV4-3 CASSQSGTGGTDTQYF TGCGCCAGCAGCCAATCTGGGACAGGGGGCACAGATACGCAGTATTTT
15 . TRBJ2-1 . TRBV3-1/TRBV3-2 CASSQDRQSKNEQFF TGTGCCAGCAGCCAAGATCGGCAGTCGAAGAATGAGCAGTTCTTC
14 . TRBJ2-1 . TRBV9 CASSSSSGRGEQFF TGTGCCAGCAGCAGCTCTAGCGGCAGGGGGGAGCAGTTCTTC
13 . TRBJ1-5 . TRBV7-2 CASRADSNQPQHF TGTGCCAGCCGGGCCGATAGCAATCAGCCCCAGCATTTT
15 once TRBJ1-2 . TRBV6-5 CASSYRRTGNYGYTF TGTGCCAGCAGTTACCGCCGGACGGGGAACTATGGCTACACCTTC
16 . TRBJ2-1 . TRBV18 CASSPGRGGRYNEQFF TGTGCCAGCTCACCGGGGCGGGGCGGCCGGTACAATGAGCAGTTCTTC
12 . TRBJ2-2 . TRBV2 CASTWDLGELFF TGTGCCAGCACTTGGGATCTCGGGGAGCTGTTTTTT
16 few TRBJ1-2 TRBD1 TRBV19 CASTPRPRTGGYGYTF TGTGCCAGTACCCCCCGCCCCCGGACAGGGGGGTATGGCTACACCTTC
11 few TRBJ2-7 . TRBV3-1/TRBV3-2 CASSQGTVKDF TGTGCCAGCAGCCAAGGGACCGTCAAGGACTTC
15 . TRBJ2-3 TRBD2 TRBV10-3 CAISVGRVRADTQYF TGTGCCATCAGCGTCGGGAGGGTGAGAGCAGATACGCAGTATTTT
13 few TRBJ1-5 . TRBV7-2 CASGLPGPQPQHF TGTGCCAGCGGCTTGCCGGGTCCTCAGCCCCAGCATTTT
11 . TRBJ1-2 . TRBV30 CAWDSNYGYTF TGTGCCTGGGACAGTAACTATGGCTACACCTTC
15 . TRBJ1-4 TRBD1 TRBV6-1 CASSDMGQRNEKLFF TGTGCCAGCAGTGATATGGGACAGCGTAATGAGAAACTGTTTTTT
18 . TRBJ2-2 . TRBV4-3 CASSQDHRGWTNTGELFF TGCGCCAGCAGCCAAGATCATAGGGGGTGGACGAACACCGGGGAGCTGTTTTTT
14 once TRBJ2-7 . TRBV5-1 CASSLGGSSYEQYF TGCGCCAGCAGCTTGGGCGGAAGCTCCTACGAGCAGTACTTC
12 few TRBJ1-5 . TRBV12-3/TRBV12-4 CASSWTSQPQHF TGTGCCAGCAGTTGGACGAGTCAGCCCCAGCATTTT
13 . TRBJ1-2 . TRBV7-9 CASSLEMEAGYTF TGTGCCAGCAGCTTAGAAATGGAAGCCGGCTACACCTTC
18 . TRBJ1-6 . TRBV4-3 CASSQGFVLSSYNSPLHF TGCGCCAGCAGCCAAGGATTCGTTCTTAGCTCCTATAATTCACCCCTCCACTTT
16 . TRBJ2-2 TRBD1 TRBV18 CASSPDRASDTGELFF TGTGCCAGCTCACCTGACAGGGCTTCGGACACCGGGGAGCTGTTTTTT
14 . TRBJ2-1 TRBD2 TRBV7-2 CASSFSAGGGEQFF TGTGCCAGCAGCTTCTCAGCGGGGGGCGGTGAGCAGTTCTTC
18 . TRBJ2-1 TRBD2 TRBV19 CASSQGATSGSSYNEQFF TGTGCCAGTAGCCAAGGGGCAACTAGCGGCAGCTCCTACAATGAGCAGTTCTTC
15 . TRBJ1-1 . TRBV5-5 CASSTSGRANTEAFF TGTGCCAGCAGCACCAGTGGCAGGGCAAACACTGAAGCTTTCTTT
17 . TRBJ1-6 . TRBV5-6 CASSSRHGWGYNSPLHF TGTGCCAGCAGCTCCCGACACGGCTGGGGGTATAATTCACCCCTCCACTTT
13 large TRBJ1-2 . TRBV4-1 CASSQGFDYGYTF TGCGCCAGCAGCCAGGGATTTGATTATGGCTACACCTTC
15 . TRBJ2-7 . TRBV5-1 CASSLMFGGSYEQYF TGCGCCAGCAGCTTGATGTTTGGAGGGTCCTACGAGCAGTACTTC
15 . TRBJ1-3 . TRBV6-1 CASSELLGSGNTIYF TGTGCCAGCAGTGAACTTCTGGGGTCTGGAAACACCATATATTTT
15 . TRBJ2-7 . TRBV7-9 CASSLGQGQTYEQYF TGTGCCAGCAGCTTAGGTCAAGGACAGACCTACGAGCAGTACTTC
16 . TRBJ2-6 . TRBV7-9 CASTKNGGYGANVLTF TGTGCCAGCACCAAAAACGGAGGGTATGGGGCCAACGTCCTGACTTTC
13 . TRBJ1-4 . TRBV11-3 CASSRGPNEKLFF TGTGCCAGCAGCCGTGGGCCTAATGAAAAACTGTTTTTT
14 . TRBJ2-1 TRBD2 TRBV29-1 CSVLTSGGTDGQFF TGCAGCGTCCTGACTAGCGGGGGGACGGACGGGCAGTTCTTC
14 . TRBJ2-5 . TRBV7-8 CASSLAIAQETQYF TGTGCCAGCAGCTTAGCCATAGCTCAAGAGACCCAGTACTTC
13 . TRBJ1-2 . TRBV7-9 CASSPNSLYGYTF TGTGCCAGCAGCCCCAACTCCCTCTATGGCTACACCTTC
16 once TRBJ2-5 TRBD2 TRBV6-2/TRBV6-3 CASTPGSGRDGETQYF TGTGCCAGCACCCCCGGCAGCGGGAGGGACGGTGAGACCCAGTACTTC
15 . TRBJ2-7 TRBD2 TRBV4-3 CASSQGSGRPYEQYF TGCGCCAGCAGCCAAGGAAGCGGGAGGCCCTACGAGCAGTACTTC
17 . TRBJ2-1 TRBD2 TRBV7-9 CASSRKIGTSAYNEQFF TGTGCCAGCAGCCGAAAGATAGGGACTAGCGCCTACAATGAGCAGTTCTTC
15 . TRBJ1-4 . TRBV19 CASSNTRQANEKLFF TGTGCCAGTAGCAACACAAGACAGGCTAATGAAAAACTGTTTTTT
15 . TRBJ2-1 TRBD2 TRBV5-6 CASSSLAGGHNEQFF TGTGCCAGCAGCTCACTAGCGGGGGGCCACAATGAGCAGTTCTTC
15 . TRBJ2-1 TRBD2 TRBV30 CAWSAGTSGLNEQFF TGTGCCTGGAGTGCCGGGACTAGCGGCTTGAATGAGCAGTTCTTC
18 . TRBJ1-2 . TRBV4-1 CASSQDPGSQGKDYGYTF TGCGCCAGCAGCCAAGACCCTGGGTCACAAGGGAAGGACTATGGCTACACCTTC
17 . TRBJ2-2 TRBD2 TRBV10-3 CAIRETSGGQNTGELFF TGTGCCATCAGGGAGACTAGCGGGGGGCAAAACACCGGGGAGCTGTTTTTT
16 . TRBJ2-1 TRBD1 TRBV27 CASREAGGYPYNEQFF TGTGCCAGCAGGGAAGCAGGGGGTTATCCCTACAATGAGCAGTTCTTC
17 once TRBJ1-4 TRBD1 TRBV3-1/TRBV3-2 CASSSRDRGYANEKLFF TGTGCCAGCAGCTCCCGGGACAGGGGATACGCTAATGAAAAACTGTTTTTT
16 . TRBJ1-4 TRBD1 TRBV19 CASSIRFGQGNEKLFF TGTGCCAGTAGTATCCGCTTTGGACAGGGTAATGAAAAACTGTTTTTT
16 . TRBJ2-1 TRBD2 TRBV7-2 CASSLDGGGPKNEQFF TGTGCCAGCAGCTTAGATGGGGGAGGGCCAAAGAATGAGCAGTTCTTC
15 . TRBJ2-5 . TRBV5-1 CASGQTGAGGETQYF TGCGCCAGCGGCCAGACAGGGGCGGGAGGGGAGACCCAGTACTTC
15 . TRBJ2-2 TRBD1 TRBV3-1/TRBV3-2 CASSLVTGMAGELFF TGTGCCAGCAGCCTCGTGACAGGGATGGCCGGGGAGCTGTTTTTT
13 few TRBJ1-5 . TRBV12-3/TRBV12-4 CASSSSVNQPQHF TGTGCCAGCAGTTCCTCGGTCAATCAGCCCCAGCATTTT